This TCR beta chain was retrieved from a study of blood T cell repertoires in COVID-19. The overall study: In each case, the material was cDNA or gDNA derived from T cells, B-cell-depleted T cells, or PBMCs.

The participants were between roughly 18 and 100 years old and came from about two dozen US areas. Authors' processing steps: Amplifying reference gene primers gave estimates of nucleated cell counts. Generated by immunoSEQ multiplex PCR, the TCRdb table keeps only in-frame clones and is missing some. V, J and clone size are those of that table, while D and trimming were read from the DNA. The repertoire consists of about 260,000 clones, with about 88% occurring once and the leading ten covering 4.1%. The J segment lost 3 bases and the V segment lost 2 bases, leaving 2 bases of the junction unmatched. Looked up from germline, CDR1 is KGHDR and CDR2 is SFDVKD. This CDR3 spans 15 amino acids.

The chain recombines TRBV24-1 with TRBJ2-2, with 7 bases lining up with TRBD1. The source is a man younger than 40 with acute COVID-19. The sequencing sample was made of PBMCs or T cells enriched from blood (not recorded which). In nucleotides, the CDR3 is TGTGCCACCAGTGATTCCAGGGGGTACACCGGGGAGCTGTTTTTT. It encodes CATSDSRGYTGELFF.